The 27 T cell receptor beta chains presented below share a single source sample, sequenced in a study of blood T cell repertoires in COVID-19. Assay: immunoSEQ multiplex PCR; the TCRdb copy retains only in-frame clones and omits some. The table has 130,000 to 150,000 clones, approximately 86% seen once. Sequenced: peripheral blood. These receptors were taken from a woman aged 40 to 50 with active or convalescent COVID-19.

V is TRBV5-1 and J is TRBJ2-1; possible D gene TRBD1, 5 bases. This CDR3 is 15 amino acids long. In germline, CDR1 is SGHRS, CDR2 YFSETQ. V dropped 4 bases and J dropped 0 bases, with 11 bases sitting between them. DNA of the CDR3: TGCGCCAGCAGCACGACAGTTAGCTCCTACAATGAGCAGTTCTTC. As protein: CASSTTVSSYNEQFF.

The chain recombines TRBV25-1 with TRBJ1-4; TRBD1 might be the D (5 bases). Germline CDR1 reads MGHDK; CDR2 reads SYGVNS. CDR3 length: 16 amino acids. Trimming removed 4 bases from V and 0 bases from J, with 12 bases in between. CDR3 loop: CASSGVGRATNEKLFF. As DNA, the CDR3 is TGTGCCAGCAGTGGAGTGGGGCGAGCAACTAATGAAAAACTGTTTTTT.

This chain joins TRBV19 and TRBJ1-2, with D tentatively TRBD1 (6 bases). Germline CDR1 reads LNHDA; CDR2 reads SQIVND (reference sequence). This CDR3 spans 16 amino acids. V lost 8 bases to trimming and J lost 4 bases, with 23 bases between them. This CDR3 is CASSRTVNNLSYGYTF. CDR3 sequence (DNA): TGTGCCAGTTCCCGGACAGTAAATAACCTTTCCTATGGCTACACCTTC.

This clone was counted only a few times. The gene calls are TRBV4-3 and TRBJ1-1; TRBD1 might be the D (5 bases). V lost 1 base to trimming and J lost 5 bases, with 11 bases between them. Germline lookup yields CDR1 LGHNA and CDR2 YSLEER. This CDR3 has 14 residues. As DNA, the CDR3 is TGCGCCAGCAGCCAAGGACAGTACGGGACTGAAGCTTTCTTT. Amino acid sequence: CASSQGQYGTEAFF.

This chain joins TRBV28 and TRBJ2-2, with D perhaps TRBD1 (5 bases). V was trimmed by 3 bases and J by 2 bases, leaving 16 bases between them. The germline CDR1 and CDR2 sequences are MDHEN and SYDVKM. CDR3 length: 17 residues. The CDR3 DNA reads TGTGCCAGCAGTTTCGTGGGTCCAGGGTCCAACACCGGGGAGCTGTTTTTT. Its translation: CASSFVGPGSNTGELFF.

The J gene is TRBJ1-2, the V gene TRBV6-5, with unresolved D. V lost 2 bases to trimming and J lost 8 bases, with 18 bases between them. The germline gives CDR1 MNHEY, CDR2 SVGAGI. The CDR3 spans 15 residues. CDR3 nucleotides: TGTGCCAGCAGTTACGGTATCGGGTCAGACGGGGGCTACACCTTC. It translates to CASSYGIGSDGGYTF.

For this clone: An end of the junction does not agree with germline; a read error may underlie this. This sequence joins TRBV29-1 and TRBJ1-1; maybe TRBD1 (5 bases). The CDR3 has 8 residues. Germline V CDR1 and CDR2: SQVTM, ANQGSEA. CDR3 sequence (DNA): TGCAGCGTTGATTCCAGGGCCTTT. Translation: CSVDSRAF.

This sequence joins TRBV6-1 and TRBJ1-5, with D possibly matching TRBD1 (6 bases). The ends were cut back, 4 bases at V and 3 bases at J, with 22 bases in the middle. The length of the CDR3 is 18 residues. The germline V gene encodes CDR1 MNHNS and CDR2 SASEGT. CDR3 DNA: TGTGCCAGCAGTGTCGCCCAGGGAGGGACACTCGCCAATCAGCCCCAGCATTTT. This sequence encodes CASSVAQGGTLANQPQHF.

V is TRBV19 and J is TRBJ2-7; maybe TRBD1 (5 bases). V was pared by 7 bases and J by 6 bases, with 13 bases between. Germline V CDR1 and CDR2: LNHDA, SQIVND (reference sequence). The CDR3 contains 12 residues. The CDR3 region is CASNGAGREQYF. The CDR3 coding sequence is TGTGCCAGTAATGGGGCAGGACGCGAGCAGTACTTC. The full variable domain, completed using reference TRBV19 and TRBJ2-7, is DGGITQSPKYLFRKEGQNVTLSCEQNLNHDAMYWYRQDPGQGLRLIYYSQIVNDFQKGDIAEGYSVSREKKESFPLTVTSAQKNPTAFYLCASNGAGREQYFGPGTRLTVT.

The chain employs TRBV19 and TRBJ2-7; D not certain. Germline-derived CDR1 and CDR2 are LNHDA and SQIVND (reference sequence). The CDR3 is 12 residues long. V lost 6 bases and J 0 bases, leaving 6 bases between the germline ends. CDR3 residues: CASRAGSYEQYF. CDR3 DNA: TGTGCCAGTAGGGCAGGCTCCTACGAGCAGTACTTC.

The V gene is TRBV6-5, the J gene TRBJ2-7; D remains unclear. With 9 bases removed from V and 0 bases from J, the gap between germline ends came to 9 bases. The germline gives CDR1 MNHEY, CDR2 SVGAGI. The CDR3 totals 12 residues. CDR3 nucleotide sequence: TGTGCCAGTTGGAGAGGCTCCTACGAGCAGTACTTC. As protein: CASWRGSYEQYF.

Only a few counts were recorded for this clone. V and J are TRBV19 and TRBJ1-4, with a tentative D call TRBD1 (6 bases). Germline values: CDR1 LNHDA, CDR2 SQIVND (reference sequence). The CDR3 spans 15 residues. V was cut by 1 base and J by 8 bases, with 14 bases left in between. For the CDR3, the DNA is TGTGCCAGTAGTATAGGAGCAGGGGTGGGCGAAAAACTGTTTTTT. Amino acids: CASSIGAGVGEKLFF.

V and J are TRBV6-5 and TRBJ2-7, with 8 bases matching TRBD1. Germline V gives CDR1 MNHEY, CDR2 SVGAGI. This CDR3 comprises 14 residues. The V segment lost 5 bases and the J segment 3 bases; nucleotides outside the gene matches: 6. The CDR3 nucleotides read TGTGCCAGCAGTCCTTCCGACAGGGGCTACGAGCAGTACTTC. Translating gives CASSPSDRGYEQYF.

The chain recombines TRBV7-9 with TRBJ2-7, with 9 bases aligning to TRBD1. The CDR3 extends over 16 amino acids. J was trimmed by 4 bases and V by 2 bases; bases with no gene match: 9. CDR1 is SEHNR, CDR2 FQNEAQ, per germline (reference sequence). In DNA, the CDR3 is TGTGCCAGCAGCTTAAACAGGGGGCGACTATCGTACGAGCAGTACTTC. This encodes CASSLNRGRLSYEQYF.

CDR3 sequence: CASATGAGRNYGYTF. The CDR3 region has the DNA TGTGCCAGCGCAACAGGGGCCGGTCGGAACTATGGCTACACCTTC. The chain has TRBV6-4 and TRBJ1-2, with 7 bases fitting TRBD1. Germline trimming cut 8 bases from V and 2 bases from J; bases unmatched to any gene: 11. This CDR3 comprises 15 residues. CDR1 MRHNA and CDR2 SNTAGT come from the germline V gene.

This clone was seen only once. Here the CDR3 reads CASLERLVESPQYF. CDR3 bases: TGTGCCAGTTTAGAGAGACTAGTGGAGAGTCCCCAGTACTTC. This chain connects TRBV6-5 to TRBJ2-7, with D possibly being TRBD2 (6 bases). V was pared by 9 bases and J by 10 bases, with 25 bases between. Per the germline V gene, CDR1 is MNHEY and CDR2 is SVGAGI. The CDR3 contains 14 residues.

This CDR3 is CASSQQRTGNSGNTIYF. The DNA of the CDR3 is TGTGCCAGCTCCCAACAAAGAACAGGAAACTCTGGAAACACCATATATTTT. This chain joins TRBV18 and TRBJ1-3, with D possibly being TRBD1 (5 bases). Per the germline V gene, CDR1 is KGHSH and CDR2 is LQKENI. The CDR3 totals 17 residues. Trimming removed 6 bases at V and 0 bases at J, with 18 bases between.

This sequence joins TRBV2 and TRBJ1-5; D possibly corresponds to TRBD1 (6 bases). Trimming shortened V by 5 bases and J by 0 bases, and 17 bases separated the two germline ends. The CDR3 runs 17 residues. CDR1 is SNHLY, CDR2 FYNNEI, per germline. The CDR3 coding sequence is TGTGCCAGCAGTCGGGGGCGGGGGGCGAATAGCAATCAGCCCCAGCATTTT. Translated: CASSRGRGANSNQPQHF.

The rearrangement uses TRBV19 and TRBJ1-2; the D gene is possibly TRBD1 (6 bases). V was trimmed by 4 bases and J by 5 bases, leaving 17 bases between them. The germline V gene has CDR1 LNHDA and CDR2 SQIVND (reference sequence). The CDR3 has 15 residues. The CDR3 sequence: CASSTRTGSGYGYTF. The CDR3 nucleotides read TGTGCCAGTAGTACCCGAACAGGGTCGGGATATGGCTACACCTTC.

This chain links TRBV6-5 with TRBJ2-1; 7 nucleotides align to TRBD2. Germline V gives CDR1 MNHEY, CDR2 SVGAGI. The junction had 8 bases not matched to a gene; V was cut back by 5 bases and J by 4 bases. The CDR3 consists of 15 residues. This CDR3 is CASSIYRLAYNEQFF. In nucleotides, the CDR3 is TGTGCCAGCAGTATCTATCGACTAGCTTACAATGAGCAGTTCTTC.

The chain has TRBV28 and TRBJ1-2; D remains ambiguous. CDR3 length equals 13 residues. CDR1 and CDR2 (germline): MDHEN, SYDVKM. Trimming took 6 bases from V and 3 from J, leaving 11 bases between them. The chain's CDR3 is CASSPPSHYGYTF. CDR3 in DNA: TGTGCCAGCAGCCCTCCCAGTCACTATGGCTACACCTTC.

The chain combines TRBV28 with TRBJ1-2; 9 nucleotides agree with TRBD1. The germline CDR1 and CDR2 sequences are MDHEN and SYDVKM. The V gene end was trimmed by 7 bases and the J gene end by 8 bases; junction bases not matched to a gene: 14. The CDR3 spans 15 residues. The CDR3 DNA reads as TGTGCCAGCAACCGAGGGACAGGGCTAGTCAGGGGCTACACCTTC. Translating gives CASNRGTGLVRGYTF.

The rearrangement uses TRBV29-1 and TRBJ2-5; D gene ambiguous. Germline CDR1 and CDR2: SQVTM and ANQGSEA. V was shortened by 7 bases and J by 5 bases, with 11 bases between the two germline ends. CDR3 length: 11 residues. CDR3 sequence (DNA): TGCAGCGCGCAGGTCACGGAGACCCAGTACTTC. Its translation: CSAQVTETQYF.

This sequence joins TRBV7-6 and TRBJ2-3; 7 positions match TRBD2. V lost 0 bases and J lost 4; bases outside the gene matches: 7. CDR1 and CDR2 (germline): SGHVS, FNYEAQ. The CDR3 runs 16 residues. Written as DNA, the CDR3 is TGTGCCAGCAGCTTAGCGGGCGGGGGACCCGCAGATACGCAGTATTTT. Translated, it gives CASSLAGGGPADTQYF.

This clone was seen more than once but under ten times. The CDR3 DNA is TGTGCCAGCAGCTTTACCGGGACAGGGAGCTATGGCTACACCTTC. Amino acids: CASSFTGTGSYGYTF. The chain recombines TRBV11-2 with TRBJ1-2; 9 bases fit TRBD1. This CDR3 has 15 residues. Germline V lookup: CDR1 SGHAT, CDR2 FQNNGV. Trimming at V came to 3 bases and at J to 4 bases, leaving 6 bases not matched to a gene. Filled out from reference TRBV11-2 and TRBJ1-2, the complete variable domain reads EAGVAQSPRYKIIEKRQSVAFWCNPISGHATLYWYQQILGQGPKLLIQFQNNGVVDDSQLPKDRFSAERLKGVDSTLKIQPAKLEDSAVYLCASSFTGTGSYGYTFGSGTRLTVV.

The CDR3 coding sequence is TGTGCCAGCAGCTTGGGACAGGGGAGGGAAGAGACCCAGTACTTC. As protein: CASSLGQGREETQYF. This chain joins TRBV7-2 and TRBJ2-5, with 10 bases that match TRBD1. Germline CDR1 SGHTA, CDR2 FQGNSA. The V segment lost 3 bases and the J segment 3 bases; nucleotides outside the gene matches: 4. The CDR3 has 15 amino acids.

The V gene is TRBV20-1, the J gene TRBJ2-7; D is unresolved. The CDR3 covers 11 residues. V was pared by 3 bases and J by 7 bases, with 10 bases between. CDR1 and CDR2 (germline): DFQATT, SNEGSKA (reference sequence). CDR3: CSARTQLEQYF. CDR3 bases: TGCAGTGCTAGGACCCAACTAGAGCAGTACTTC.